Presented here are 20 T cell receptor beta chains from one specimen sequenced in a study of shared clonotypes between healthy human individuals. Some clones are missing from TCRdb's copy, which holds only in-frame ones; the method was immunoSEQ multiplex PCR. The data show over a million clones, 95% to 99% seen once. The sequenced sample consisted of naive CD4+ T cells sorted from blood. Subset: CD45RA+ positively selected. All receptors come from a man under 40 in good health.

The gene calls are TRBV5-1 and TRBJ2-7, with a possible D match to TRBD2 (6 bases). The V gene lost 4 bases and the J gene lost 9 bases, with 20 bases spanning the gap. This CDR3 is 14 amino acids long. Germline V gives CDR1 SGHRS, CDR2 YFSETQ. CDR3 sequence (DNA): TGCGCCAGCAGCCGCCCCGGGACTGCGATACTGCAGTACTTC. This encodes CASSRPGTAILQYF.

This clone appeared once. The gene calls are TRBV5-4 and TRBJ1-2, with 7 positions matching TRBD1. J lost 4 bases, V lost 4 bases, and 7 bases had no gene match. The CDR3 loop spans 14 amino acids. Germline CDR1 and CDR2: SGHNT and YYREEE (reference sequence). Here the CDR3 reads CASSPGTAGYGYTF. DNA of the CDR3: TGTGCCAGCAGCCCCGGGACAGCCGGCTATGGCTACACCTTC. The whole variable domain, filled in from reference TRBV5-4 and TRBJ1-2, reads ETGVTQSPTHLIKTRGQQVTLRCSSQSGHNTVSWYQQALGQGPQFIFQYYREEENGRGNFPPRFSGLQFPNYSSELNVNALELDDSALYLCASSPGTAGYGYTFGSGTRLTVV.

A single count supports this clone. The CDR3 is CASSVDWVPLGSGNTIYF. CDR3 in DNA: TGTGCCAGCAGCGTAGATTGGGTTCCTTTGGGCTCTGGAAACACCATATATTTT. This chain connects TRBV9 to TRBJ1-3; D unclear. Trimming removed 0 bases from V and 0 bases from J, with 16 bases in between. This CDR3 has 18 amino acids. The germline gives CDR1 SGDLS, CDR2 YYNGEE.

This clone appeared once. The chain employs TRBV6-1 and TRBJ2-2; no clear D. Germline V gene lookup returns CDR1 MNHNS and CDR2 SASEGT. Between the trimmed V and J ends, which lost 7 bases and 5 bases, there was a span of 14 bases. This CDR3 comprises 14 residues. The CDR3 DNA follows: TGTGCCAGCACCCCGAGAGACTTTACCGGGGAGCTGTTTTTT. It yields the protein CASTPRDFTGELFF.

The V and J genes are TRBV28 and TRBJ1-4, with 7 bases identical to TRBD1. Germline-derived CDR1 and CDR2 are MDHEN and SYDVKM. Losses at the gene ends were 5 bases for V and 11 bases for J; bases not matched to a gene: 14. CDR3 size: 15 residues. In DNA form, the CDR3 reads TGTGCCAGCAGTCAAGGTTCTCCAGGGGGAGGGAAACTGTTTTTT. Protein: CASSQGSPGGGKLFF.

This clone was found once. This chain connects TRBV28 to TRBJ1-1; the D is unclear. Germline CDR1 is MDHEN and CDR2 is SYDVKM. V was pared by 8 bases and J by 6 bases, with 10 bases between. There are 11 residues in the CDR3. In DNA form, the CDR3 reads TGTGCCAGCGGAACGGCCTCTGAAGCTTTCTTT. Translation: CASGTASEAFF.

The rearrangement links TRBV28 to TRBJ2-3; 8 bases align to TRBD2. Trimming removed 3 bases from V and 4 bases from J; junction bases left unmatched: 9. Germline assignment: CDR1 MDHEN and CDR2 SYDVKM. The CDR3 sequence is 16 residues long. CDR3 sequence (DNA): TGTGCCAGCAGTTTTGTAAGCGGGAGTGTGGCAGATACGCAGTATTTT. It codes for CASSFVSGSVADTQYF.

A note on this clone: The same CDR3 is also encoded by other DNA sequences in this sample. The chain employs TRBV28 and TRBJ1-2; D is unclear. The CDR3 extends over 12 amino acids. Germline assignment: CDR1 MDHEN and CDR2 SYDVKM. V was pared by 1 base and J by 3 bases, with 3 bases between. CDR3 amino acids: CASSLLDYGYTF. In DNA form, the CDR3 reads TGTGCCAGCAGTTTATTGGACTATGGCTACACCTTC.

This chain joins TRBV5-5 and TRBJ2-1, with D uncertain. V was shortened by 4 bases and J by 9 bases, with 20 bases between the two germline ends. This CDR3 contains 15 residues. Germline V gives CDR1 SGHKS, CDR2 YYEKEE (reference sequence). The DNA for the CDR3 is TGTGCCAGCAGCCCCCTGAACGCAGGCCTCGGTGAGCAGTTCTTC. Residues: CASSPLNAGLGEQFF.

The gene calls are TRBV5-1 and TRBJ1-4; D is possibly TRBD1 (6 bases). The CDR3 extends over 15 amino acids. The V gene lost 0 bases and the J gene lost 7 bases, with 13 bases spanning the gap. The germline V gene encodes CDR1 SGHRS and CDR2 YFSETQ. CDR3 loop: CASSLAGEFGEKLFF. CDR3 nucleotides: TGCGCCAGCAGCTTGGCAGGGGAATTTGGTGAAAAACTGTTTTTT.

The chain combines TRBV12-5 with TRBJ2-7, with a tentative D call TRBD2 (6 bases). From germline, CDR1 is LGHNT and CDR2 FRNRAP. This CDR3 spans 15 amino acids. Trimming took 1 base from V and 2 from J, leaving 12 bases between them. The CDR3: CASGLGLGKAYEQYF. In DNA form, the CDR3 reads TGTGCTAGTGGTTTGGGACTAGGAAAGGCCTACGAGCAGTACTTC.

CDR3 coding DNA: TGTGCCAGCAGTCCTCGGGACGGCTACTACGAGCAGTACTTC. The encoded protein is CASSPRDGYYEQYF. The rearrangement joins TRBV27 to TRBJ2-7, with D possibly called TRBD1 or TRBD2 (5 bases each). There are 14 residues in the CDR3. The V gene's germline CDR1 is MNHEY and CDR2 SMNVEV (reference sequence). The V gene lost 5 bases and the J gene lost 3 bases, with 14 bases spanning the gap.

The chain is built from TRBV18 and TRBJ2-5, with 14 bases matching TRBD2. Trimming cost V 8 bases and J 4 bases; bases outside gene matches: 3. CDR3 length: 14 residues. Germline CDR1 is KGHSH and CDR2 is LQKENI. This chain's CDR3 is CASQGLAGVETQYF. CDR3 coding DNA: TGTGCCAGCCAGGGACTAGCGGGAGTAGAGACCCAGTACTTC.

This clone is a singleton in its sample. The CDR3 bases are TGTGCCAGCTCACTGGACAGGGACGGTGAGCAGTTCTTC. Amino acid sequence: CASSLDRDGEQFF. The chain recombines TRBV18 with TRBJ2-1, with TRBD1 matching over 8 bases. CDR1 and CDR2 (germline): KGHSH, LQKENI. This CDR3 spans 13 amino acids. J was trimmed by 9 bases and V by 4 bases; bases with no gene match: 5.

The V call is TRBV6-1, the J call TRBJ2-7; D is perhaps TRBD1 (5 bases). Trimming removed 8 bases from V and 6 bases from J, with 17 bases in between. Germline V gene lookup returns CDR1 MNHNS and CDR2 SASEGT. This CDR3 region has 13 residues. CDR3 nucleotides: TGTGCCAGCTCCAGGGAAAGGGGCTTCGAGCAGTACTTC. Protein: CASSRERGFEQYF.

The chain links TRBV15 to TRBJ1-4; no firm D call. V gave up 0 bases and J gave up 4 bases, with 12 bases separating them. The CDR3 runs to 16 residues. Germline CDR1 and CDR2: LNHNV and YYDKDF (reference sequence). The CDR3 DNA is TGTGCCACCAGCAGAGAAATGACGAGGGTTAATGAAAAACTGTTTTTT. Amino acids: CATSREMTRVNEKLFF.

The chain links TRBV6-5 to TRBJ1-1; 8 bases line up with TRBD1. V trimming: 6 bases; J trimming: 6 bases; junction bases outside the gene matches: 12. This CDR3 has 15 residues. Germline V gene sequence: CDR1 MNHEY, CDR2 SVGAGI. DNA for the CDR3: TGTGCCAGCAGCCGTTCGACAGGGGATCGTGCTGAAGCTTTCTTT. Translated: CASSRSTGDRAEAFF.

V and J are TRBV7-2 and TRBJ2-6; no clear D. CDR3 size: 15 residues. Trimming took 2 bases from V and 0 from J, leaving 5 bases between them. Germline V gene data show CDR1 as SGHTA and CDR2 as FQGNSA. The CDR3 nucleotides read TGTGCCAGCAGCTTATTTAACTCTGGGGCCAACGTCCTGACTTTC. Protein sequence: CASSLFNSGANVLTF.

This chain joins TRBV6-6 and TRBJ1-4; D possibly corresponds to TRBD1 (6 bases). CDR3 length: 11 amino acids. Germline V gene lookup returns CDR1 MNHNY and CDR2 SVGAGI (reference sequence). Trimming left V 6 bases short and J 11 bases short, with 10 bases between. CDR3 amino acids: CASRKQGKLFF. CDR3 bases: TGTGCCAGCAGGAAACAGGGTAAACTGTTTTTT.

The genes are TRBV5-1 and TRBJ2-3, with D possibly being TRBD2 (5 bases). This CDR3 contains 16 residues. V lost 6 bases and J 7 bases, leaving 24 bases between the germline ends. Germline V gene data show CDR1 as SGHRS and CDR2 as YFSETQ. In DNA form, the CDR3 reads TGCGCCAGCAAATCTACGGGATTACCGCCCACGAATACGCAGTATTTT. Protein sequence: CASKSTGLPPTNTQYF.